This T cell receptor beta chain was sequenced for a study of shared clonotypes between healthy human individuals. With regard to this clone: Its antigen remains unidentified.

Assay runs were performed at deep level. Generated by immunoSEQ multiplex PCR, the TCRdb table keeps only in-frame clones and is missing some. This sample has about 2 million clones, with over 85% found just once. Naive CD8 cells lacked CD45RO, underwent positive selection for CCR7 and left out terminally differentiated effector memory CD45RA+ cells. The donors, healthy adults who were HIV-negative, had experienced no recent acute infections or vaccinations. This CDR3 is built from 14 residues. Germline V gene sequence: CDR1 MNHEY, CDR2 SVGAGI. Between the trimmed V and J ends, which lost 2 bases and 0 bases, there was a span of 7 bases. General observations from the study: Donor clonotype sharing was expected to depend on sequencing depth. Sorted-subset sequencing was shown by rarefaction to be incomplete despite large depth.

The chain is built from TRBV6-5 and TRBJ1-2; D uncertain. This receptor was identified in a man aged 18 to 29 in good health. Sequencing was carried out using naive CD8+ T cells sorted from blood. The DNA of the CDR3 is TGTGCCAGCAGTTACGCCGGACCTAACTATGGCTACACCTTC. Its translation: CASSYAGPNYGYTF.